Described below is a single TCR beta chain sequence and its context. One entry per CDR3 protein, called by TCRdb with MiXCR from the RT-PCR reads. The table includes hundreds of thousands of distinct CDR3 sequences, under 20% detected once. The sample originates from a study of patients and donors after allogeneic stem cell transplantation. This CDR3 spans 13 amino acids. The germline V gene encodes CDR1 SGHTA and CDR2 FQGTGA. Trimming shortened V by 1 base and J by 7 bases, and 10 bases separated the two germline ends. This TCR came from a human donor who was either an allogeneic HSCT recipient or a stem cell or donor lymphocyte infusion donor (not recorded which). It is not recorded whose cells these are; they may come from a transplant donor. Material for sequencing was blood, either unsorted or a sorted T cell fraction (not recorded which). The chain uses TRBV7-3 and TRBJ1-2, with D possibly being TRBD1 (5 bases). The DNA of the CDR3 is TGTGCCAGCAGCTTAAACTCCAGGGTTGGCTACACCTTC. It specifies CASSLNSRVGYTF.